This T cell receptor (beta chain) originates from a study of shared clonotypes between healthy human individuals. The length of the CDR3 is 14 residues. Germline assignment: CDR1 MNHEY and CDR2 SMNVEV (reference sequence). V dropped 4 bases and J dropped 9 bases, with 16 bases sitting between them. Produced via immunoSEQ multiplex PCR; TCRdb's table is partial and in-frame only. The table has about 490,000 clones, 70% to 85% seen once. This receptor was identified in a woman aged 40-49 years in good health. Some clones in this sample may be carry-over from other donors' samples. The sample taken for sequencing was PBMCs. V and J are TRBV27 and TRBJ2-1; perhaps TRBD1 as D (6 bases). The CDR3 protein is CASSSRYQTGEQFF. DNA of the CDR3: TGTGCCAGCAGTTCTCGTTACCAGACAGGTGAGCAGTTCTTC.